This T cell receptor (beta chain) was identified in a study of blood T cells in healthy people across ages. Study results and caveats: Because donor CMV status was unknown, expanded clonotype changes were possibly confounded.

This clonotype was observed at least ten times. Its cognate antigen is unknown. A minimum of 6 million PBMCs was isolated per sample. The CDR3 extends over 13 amino acids. Germline loops: CDR1 SGHTA, CDR2 FQGTGA. With 1 base removed from V and 5 bases from J, the gap between germline ends came to 9 bases. The second PCR ran 7 to 11 cycles with a sample-barcoded 5' primer and J-beta primers. MiXCR, run by TCRdb on the 5' RACE reads, gives a single entry per CDR3 protein. There are 650,000 to 800,000 distinct CDR3 sequences in the sample; about 51% occur only once, and about 13% lies in the top ten. The rearrangement uses TRBV7-3 and TRBJ2-7, with no clear D. The TCR sequence derives from a woman aged 80 or over in good health. Sample: blood. In DNA, the CDR3 is TGTGCCAGCAGCTTAAGGCGTGAGGACGAGCAGTACTTC. The encoded protein is CASSLRREDEQYF.